The source of this T cell receptor (beta chain) is a study of PD-1 blockade in classical Hodgkin lymphoma. Study context: Intravenous delivery of nivolumab at 3 mg/kg to patients occurred every 2 weeks.

The time point denotes: cycle 4 day 1 (C4D1), after less than 7 weeks of nivolumab. Each patient experienced a relapse that followed autologous stem cell transplantation, and brentuximab vedotin exposure varied. V was cut by 4 bases and J by 4 bases, with 17 bases left in between. Germline CDR1 reads SEHNR; CDR2 reads FQNEAQ (reference sequence). The CDR3 contains 15 residues. Notes on the study in general: Lower baseline TCR diversity was reported for newly diagnosed patients than for healthy donors. It was CD4+ TCR diversity, not CD8+, that rose significantly by C4D1.

Libraries were prepared by immunoSEQ multiplex PCR; TCRdb keeps only in-frame clonotypes and omits some of them. The data show about 32,000 clones, with about four fifths seen just once and approximately 18% held by the top ten. Turning to this clone: The antigen is unknown.

This clonotype originated in a human donor with classical Hodgkin lymphoma. This chain uses TRBV7-9 with TRBJ2-7; D possibly uses TRBD1 or TRBD2 (7 bases each). The input for sequencing was peripheral blood mononuclear cells (PBMCs), taken before the fourth cycle of nivolumab. The CDR3 DNA sequence: TGTGCCAGCAGCTCAGGGGGAGGGACGGAATACGAGCAGTACTTC. Its protein product is CASSSGGGTEYEQYF.